Listed here are 23 T cell receptor beta chains from one sample, sequenced in a study of molecular identifiers for immune sequencing clone quantification. TCRdb independently ran MiXCR on the PCR reads; one entry per CDR3 protein. The sample shows 100,000 or so distinct CDR3 sequences, roughly a third of them seen only once. Material for sequencing was naive CD8+ T cells from blood, with Jurkat cell RNA spiked in. The subset here: FACS-sorted CD8+CD4-CCR7+CD45RA+ naive T cells. These receptors all stem from a human donor in good health. Some libraries in this study had Jurkat cell RNA spiked in.

A single count supports this clonotype. The chain has TRBV27 and TRBJ2-7, with D perhaps matching TRBD1 (6 bases). The germline gives CDR1 MNHEY, CDR2 SMNVEV (reference sequence). V was trimmed by 6 bases and J by 2 bases, leaving 14 bases between them. CDR3 length: 14 amino acids. This CDR3 is CASRPGHRTYEQYF. CDR3 in DNA: TGTGCCAGCAGGCCGGGACACCGAACCTACGAGCAGTACTTC.

The chain couples TRBV27 to TRBJ2-3; D remains ambiguous. CDR1 and CDR2 (germline): MNHEY, SMNVEV (reference sequence). The CDR3 length is 11 residues. Deletions cut 8 bases from V and 3 bases from J, with 6 bases between. CDR3 coding DNA: TGTGCCAGCGGCTGGACAGATACGCAGTATTTT. It specifies CASGWTDTQYF.

To note about this clonotype: A read error may account for a junction end that differs from germline. This sequence joins TRBV10-1 and TRBJ2-6; D might be TRBD1 (5 bases). Per the germline V gene, CDR1 is WNHNN and CDR2 is SYGVQD (reference sequence). CDR3 size: 16 residues. The CDR3 nucleotides are TGCGCCAGCAGTGAGTCGAAGGGCGCTGGGGCCAACGTCCAGACTTTC. Residues: CASSESKGAGANVQTF.

The chain combines TRBV12-3 or TRBV12-4 with TRBJ2-6, with D unresolved. The CDR3 contains 16 residues. With 1 base removed from V and 3 bases from J, the gap between germline ends came to 10 bases. The CDR3 coding sequence is TGTGCCAGCAGTTTAGATACCTTCAGTGGGGCCAACGTCCTGACTTTC. Its translation: CASSLDTFSGANVLTF.

This clonotype was seen a handful of times. Possible read error: a much larger clone is one base away. The V and J genes are TRBV7-2 and TRBJ2-7; D might be TRBD1 or TRBD2, each matching 6 bases. This CDR3 comprises 12 residues. Germline lookup yields CDR1 SGHTA and CDR2 FQGNSA. The CDR3 protein is CASSPRDTWQCF. CDR3 in DNA: TGTGCCAGCAGCCCGCGGGACACTTGGCAGTGCTTC. Full variable domain (outside the CDR3, taken from reference TRBV7-2 and TRBJ2-7): GAGVSQSPSNKVTEKGKDVELRCDPISGHTALYWYRQSLGQGLEFLIYFQGNSAPDKSGLPSDRFSAERTGGSVSTLTIQRTQQEDSAVYLCASSPRDTWQCFGPGTRLTVT.

The table lists this clonotype with many counts. This chain joins TRBV5-1 and TRBJ2-5; D possibly uses TRBD1 or TRBD2 (6 bases each). The CDR3 is 13 residues long. V lost 4 bases and J lost 7, with 14 bases in between. Germline V gene sequence: CDR1 SGHRS, CDR2 YFSETQ. The CDR3 DNA is TGCGCCAGCAGCCTAGGGGGGCGGCGGACCCAGTACTTC. It specifies CASSLGGRRTQYF.

This clonotype has more than one count but fewer than ten. The CDR3 coding sequence is TGTGCCAGCAGCCCAGACAGGGTCTCCTACGAGCAGTACTTC. This encodes CASSPDRVSYEQYF. This chain joins TRBV7-2 and TRBJ2-7; TRBD1 matches at 7 bases. The length of the CDR3 is 14 residues. With 5 bases clipped from V and 0 bases from J, the junction kept 4 bases outside the gene matches. CDR1 SGHTA and CDR2 FQGNSA come from the germline V gene.

This clonotype appeared a few times. J is TRBJ2-7 and V is TRBV6-5, with D possibly matching TRBD2 (6 bases). V lost 3 bases to trimming and J lost 0 bases, with 12 bases between them. This CDR3 is 15 amino acids long. The germline CDR1 and CDR2 sequences are MNHEY and SVGAGI. CDR3 sequence (DNA): TGTGCCAGCAGTTATGGCGGACTAAGCTCCTACGAGCAGTACTTC. Residues: CASSYGGLSSYEQYF.

CDR3 region: CASRQGGTEQYF. The CDR3 DNA follows: TGTGCCAGCAGACAGGGAGGAACGGAGCAGTACTTC. V usage is TRBV6-2 or TRBV6-3 and J usage is TRBJ2-7; D may be TRBD1 or TRBD2 (6 bases each). With 6 bases removed from V and 7 bases from J, the gap between germline ends came to 13 bases. Germline CDR1 MNHEY, CDR2 SVGEGT. The CDR3 is 12 residues long.

The table lists this clonotype with a few counts. The chain employs TRBV4-3 and TRBJ2-3; the match to TRBD2 covers 10 bases. The ends lost 0 bases at V and 3 bases at J; junction bases unmatched: 6. Germline CDR1 and CDR2: LGHNA and YSLEER. This CDR3 comprises 17 residues. CDR3 loop: CASSQESSGSWTDTQYF. The CDR3 region has the DNA TGCGCCAGCAGCCAAGAGTCTAGCGGGAGTTGGACAGATACGCAGTATTTT.

This clonotype was observed at least ten times. The chain is built from TRBV20-1 and TRBJ2-7; D not resolved. CDR1 DFQATT and CDR2 SNEGSKA come from the germline V gene (reference sequence). This CDR3 has 14 amino acids. V was clipped by 2 bases and J by 2 bases, with 13 bases between them. The CDR3 coding sequence is TGCAGTGCTAGATTTGCGACAACTCCCTACGAGCAGTACTTC. Encoded protein: CSARFATTPYEQYF.

This chain uses TRBV7-9 with TRBJ1-1, with 12 bases aligning to TRBD1. Germline V gene lookup returns CDR1 SEHNR and CDR2 FQNEAQ (reference sequence). After removal of 4 bases from V and 0 bases from J, the junction contained 12 bases not matched to a gene. CDR3 length: 19 amino acids. This chain's CDR3 is CASSSTSGTGGVMNTEAFF. The DNA of the CDR3 is TGTGCCAGCAGCTCTACTTCCGGGACAGGGGGCGTCATGAACACTGAAGCTTTCTTT. The entire variable domain, with the rest obtained from reference TRBV7-9 and TRBJ1-1, is as follows: DTGVSQNPRHKITKRGQNVTFRCDPISEHNRLYWYRQTLGQGPEFLTYFQNEAQLEKSRLLSDRFSAERPKGSFSTLEIQRTEQGDSAMYLCASSSTSGTGGVMNTEAFFGQGTRLTVV.

For this clonotype: A much larger clone lies a single base off, so this may be a read error. J is TRBJ2-2 and V is TRBV7-2; D remains unclear. The CDR3 totals 13 residues. Germline V CDR1 and CDR2: SGHTA, FQGNSA. Trimming pared 5 bases from V and 6 bases from J, leaving 10 bases between. CDR3 nucleotides: TGTGCCAGCAGCCCCACATACGCCGGGGAGCTGTTTTTT. It translates to CASSPTYAGELFF.

At least ten counts were recorded for this clonotype. V gene TRBV28 combines with J gene TRBJ1-5; D not resolved. Between the trimmed V and J ends, which lost 9 bases and 4 bases, there was a span of 13 bases. The CDR3 consists of 13 residues. Germline CDR1 and CDR2: MDHEN and SYDVKM. CDR3 nucleotides: TGTGCCAGTACACCTTTTCGGAATCAGCCCCAGCATTTT. Translated: CASTPFRNQPQHF.

The chain is built from TRBV3-1 and TRBJ1-2, with 10 bases that match TRBD1. V gave up 3 bases and J gave up 8 bases; unmatched junction bases: 15. Germline assignment: CDR1 LGHDT and CDR2 YNNKEL (reference sequence). CDR3 size: 17 residues. CDR3 protein: CASSHPGQGSRVFGYTF. The CDR3 DNA reads as TGTGCCAGCAGCCACCCGGGACAGGGGTCTAGGGTTTTCGGCTACACCTTC.

The V gene is TRBV18, the J gene TRBJ2-5, with 9 bases matching TRBD1. Germline V CDR1 and CDR2: KGHSH, LQKENI. After removal of 4 bases from V and 3 bases from J, the junction contained 6 bases not matched to a gene. CDR3 length equals 15 residues. CDR3 region: CASSLYRQGEETQYF. The CDR3 DNA reads as TGTGCCAGCTCACTTTATCGACAGGGGGAAGAGACCCAGTACTTC.

This clonotype showed up just a few times. The chain uses TRBV7-3 and TRBJ2-7, with no clear D. This CDR3 comprises 13 residues. The V end was cut by 2 bases, the J end by 5 bases, with 10 bases between. Germline CDR1 SGHTA, CDR2 FQGTGA. The CDR3 nucleotides read TGTGCCAGCAGCTTAGGGGTAGGGAACGAGCAGTACTTC. Its translation: CASSLGVGNEQYF. Full variable domain (remainder filled in from reference TRBV7-3 and TRBJ2-7): GAGVSQTPSNKVTEKGKYVELRCDPISGHTALYWYRQSLGQGPEFLIYFQGTGAADDSGLPNDRFFAVRPEGSVSTLKIQRTERGDSAVYLCASSLGVGNEQYFGPGTRLTVT.

V gene TRBV12-3 or TRBV12-4 combines with J gene TRBJ2-7; TRBD1 might be the D (7 bases). The germline V and J ends were trimmed by 6 bases and 5 bases, with 17 bases remaining between them. The CDR3 runs 14 residues. The CDR3 nucleotides are TGTGCCAGCAGCAACGCGGGACAGAATAACGAGCAGTACTTC. Its protein product is CASSNAGQNNEQYF.

The CDR3 nucleotides are TGTGCCACGGGACAATTGTACAATGAGCAGTTCTTC. It codes for CATGQLYNEQFF. This chain uses TRBV5-3 with TRBJ2-1, with D possibly matching TRBD1 (6 bases). TRBV5-3 is identified as an open reading frame with a role that is uncertain. CDR3 length: 12 amino acids. Trimming removed 9 bases at V and 4 bases at J, with 11 bases between.

Only one count was recorded for this clonotype. This CDR3 fails to terminate in the conserved phenylalanine or tryptophan, so it likely reflects a read error. The rearrangement joins TRBV5-4 to TRBJ2-5; D is undetermined. The CDR3 runs 14 residues. CDR1 is SGHNT and CDR2 is YYREEE in the germline V gene (reference sequence). Trimming removed 2 bases at V and 5 bases at J, with 13 bases between. The CDR3 is CASSLSRTQETQYL. CDR3 in DNA: TGTGCCAGCAGCTTAAGCCGGACCCAGGAGACCCAGTACCTC.

Note on this clonotype: Possible read error: a much larger clone is one base away. Written as DNA, the CDR3 is TGTGCCAGCAGCGTGGACACTACCTACAATGATCAGTTCTTC. Its translation: CASSVDTTYNDQFF. This chain connects TRBV9 to TRBJ2-1; TRBD1 is a possible D gene (5 bases). Germline CDR1 SGDLS, CDR2 YYNGEE. The CDR3 has 14 amino acids.

Points on this clonotype: A much larger clone lies one base from this, so it may be a read error. The chain has TRBV10-2 and TRBJ1-5, with 7 bases that match TRBD1. Losses at the gene ends were 8 bases for V and 7 bases for J; bases not matched to a gene: 11. This CDR3 comprises 14 residues. Germline V gene sequence: CDR1 WSHSY, CDR2 SAAADI. The CDR3 DNA sequence: TGCGCCAGCCGCCCAGACAGGGCGGGCCAGCCCCAGCATTTT. It is translated as CASRPDRAGQPQHF.

In the case of this clonotype: A single base separates this from a much larger clone, so it may be a read error. The V and J genes are TRBV5-3 and TRBJ2-7; 8 positions agree with TRBD1. TRBV5-3 is an open reading frame, and its role is uncertain. J was trimmed by 3 bases and V by 8 bases; bases with no gene match: 13. The CDR3 runs to 15 residues. CDR3: CASSTGQGAYYEQYF. The CDR3 nucleotides read TGTGCCAGCAGCACCGGACAGGGAGCCTACTACGAGCAGTACTTC.